This T cell receptor beta chain was observed in a study of control samples from healthy donors and cancer patients. Germline assignment: CDR1 SGHVS and CDR2 FNYEAQ. The CDR3 is 17 amino acids. V lost 3 bases, J lost 9 bases, and 16 bases stayed unmatched. Assay used: immunoSEQ multiplex PCR; TCRdb lists only in-frame clones, some missing. This table has approximately 110,000 clones, roughly nine tenths appearing once. The sequenced sample was blood. This receptor was obtained from a woman younger than 35 in good health. The rearrangement links TRBV7-6 to TRBJ2-1, with 8 bases aligning to TRBD2. DNA for the CDR3: TGTGCCAGCAGCTTTTATAGCGGGGTAAGATCGGTCGGTGAGCAGTTCTTC. Protein: CASSFYSGVRSVGEQFF.